These 17 T cell receptor beta chains share one sample of origin, sequenced in a study of T cells in Graves' hyperthyroidism and ophthalmopathy. Using RNA transcripts as the source, TCR beta CDR3 regions were amplified. The HTBI primer set was used in a first-round RT-PCR of the TCR CDR3. TCRdb called the multiplex PCR reads again in MiXCR, with one record for every CDR3 protein. In the table there are about 400,000 distinct CDR3 sequences, roughly 13% of which are singletons. The sample was blood. These receptors came from a man in his fifties or sixties with Graves' ophthalmopathy.

This clonotype was found once. This chain joins TRBV20-1 and TRBJ2-3; no reliable D call. The CDR3 has 12 residues. CDR1 and CDR2 (germline): DFQATT, SNEGSKA (reference sequence). Trimming took 5 bases from V and 6 from J, leaving 12 bases between them. In DNA, the CDR3 is TGCAGTGCTGGTATGGACCCCGATACGCAGTATTTT. This gives the protein CSAGMDPDTQYF.

This clonotype has only a few counts. The V call is TRBV4-2, the J call TRBJ2-3, with 12 bases fitting TRBD2. The CDR3 is made up of 16 amino acids. The V segment lost 2 bases and the J segment 3 bases; nucleotides outside the gene matches: 3. CDR1 and CDR2 from the germline V gene are LGHNA and YNFKEQ. CDR3 residues: CASSQQLAGGTDTQYF. The CDR3 coding sequence is TGTGCCAGCAGCCAACAACTAGCGGGAGGAACAGATACGCAGTATTTT.

This clonotype was seen many times. The chain joins TRBV7-2 to TRBJ2-3; D unresolved. The V gene's germline CDR1 is SGHTA and CDR2 FQGNSA. V lost 5 bases to trimming and J lost 9 bases, with 15 bases between them. The CDR3 is 13 amino acids. As DNA, the CDR3 is TGTGCCAGCAGCAACAGTCAGGTGGGGACGCAGTATTTT. Its translation is CASSNSQVGTQYF.

This clonotype was recorded at least ten times. The chain joins TRBV30 to TRBJ2-2, with a possible D match to TRBD2 (5 bases). The germline V and J ends were trimmed by 1 base and 4 bases, with 10 bases remaining between them. Germline V gives CDR1 GTSNPN, CDR2 SVGIG (reference sequence). The CDR3 loop spans 14 amino acids. In nucleotides, the CDR3 is TGTGCCTGGAGTGATAGCGAGGGCACCGGGGAGCTGTTTTTT. Protein product: CAWSDSEGTGELFF.

This clonotype has a count of ten or more. The rearrangement uses TRBV29-1 and TRBJ2-5; 10 bases fit TRBD1. V trimming: 4 bases; J trimming: 6 bases; junction bases outside the gene matches: 8. The CDR3 runs to 14 residues. Per germline, CDR1 SQVTM and CDR2 ANQGSEA. The CDR3 here is CSVVRQGAQKTQYF. The CDR3 DNA reads TGCAGCGTTGTCCGACAGGGGGCGCAGAAGACCCAGTACTTC.

The chain employs TRBV5-4 and TRBJ2-7; 10 bases align to TRBD2. The CDR3 totals 15 residues. Germline V lookup: CDR1 SGHNT, CDR2 YYREEE (reference sequence). Germline trimming cut 4 bases from V and 2 bases from J; bases unmatched to any gene: 6. The CDR3, as DNA: TGTGCCAGCAGCCGCGGACTAGCGGAACCCTACGAGCAGTACTTC. Translating it yields CASSRGLAEPYEQYF.

The chain uses TRBV7-9 and TRBJ2-5; D is uncertain. V shed 5 bases and J shed 5 bases, with 12 bases lying between them. CDR1 SEHNR and CDR2 FQNEAQ come from the germline V gene (reference sequence). The CDR3 is 13 amino acids. The CDR3 DNA reads TGTGCCAGCAGCGATCGGGCTAGGGAGACCCAGTACTTC. This translates into CASSDRARETQYF.

This clonotype showed up many times. CDR3 sequence (DNA): TGCAGTGCTGTCCACAATGAGCAGTTCTTC. This sequence encodes CSAVHNEQFF. V and J are TRBV20-1 and TRBJ2-1; D not certain. Germline lookup yields CDR1 DFQATT and CDR2 SNEGSKA (reference sequence). The V end lost 5 bases, the J end lost 5 bases, and 4 bases lay between the germline ends. The CDR3 consists of 10 residues.

This clonotype was recorded at least ten times. The chain uses TRBV28 and TRBJ2-7, with TRBD1 matching over 9 bases. Germline CDR1 is MDHEN and CDR2 is SYDVKM. The CDR3 contains 13 residues. Losses at the gene ends were 6 bases for V and 3 bases for J; bases not matched to a gene: 3. The CDR3 nucleotides read TGTGCCAGCAGCTCGGGACAGGGCTACGAGCAGTACTTC. Translated, it gives CASSSGQGYEQYF.

This clonotype was found many times. The rearrangement joins TRBV15 to TRBJ2-1, with 8 bases matching TRBD2. V trimming: 0 bases; J trimming: 2 bases; junction bases outside the gene matches: 6. This CDR3 region has 17 residues. Germline CDR1 reads LNHNV; CDR2 reads YYDKDF (reference sequence). CDR3 region: CATSRDRGRTPYNEQFF. In nucleotides, the CDR3 is TGTGCCACCAGCAGAGACCGCGGGAGGACCCCCTACAATGAGCAGTTCTTC.

Only a few counts were recorded for this clonotype. V is TRBV6-1 and J is TRBJ2-1; the match to TRBD2 covers 7 bases. In germline, CDR1 is MNHNS, CDR2 SASEGT. J gave up 4 bases and V 6 bases, and 9 bases lay outside the gene matches. The CDR3 runs to 15 residues. The chain's CDR3 is CASRLVGGRYNEQFF. As DNA, the CDR3 is TGTGCCAGCAGGCTGGTGGGCGGGAGATACAATGAGCAGTTCTTC.

The chain is built from TRBV9 and TRBJ1-2, with D possibly being TRBD1 (6 bases). The germline V and J ends were trimmed by 4 bases and 2 bases, with 15 bases remaining between them. CDR3 length equals 15 residues. Germline V gene lookup returns CDR1 SGDLS and CDR2 YYNGEE. This CDR3 is CASSRSGAVNYGYTF. The CDR3 coding sequence is TGTGCCAGCAGCCGATCAGGGGCAGTAAACTATGGCTACACCTTC.

There are a few counts of this clonotype. The rearrangement uses TRBV6-1 and TRBJ1-1, with D uncertain. The CDR3 extends over 15 amino acids. V was shortened by 2 bases and J by 1 base, with 11 bases between the two germline ends. Per the germline V gene, CDR1 is MNHNS and CDR2 is SASEGT. The CDR3 spells CASSETPAQNTEAFF. CDR3 DNA sequence: TGTGCCAGCAGTGAAACCCCGGCCCAGAACACTGAAGCTTTCTTT.

There are many counts of this clonotype. The chain joins TRBV12-3 or TRBV12-4 to TRBJ1-4; a weak D match, TRBD1 (5 bases). There are 15 residues in the CDR3. Trimming removed 7 bases from V and 6 bases from J, with 18 bases in between. The CDR3 DNA follows: TGTGCCAGCACCTCAGGGTTAGGGGAGTATGAAAAACTGTTTTTT. Amino acids: CASTSGLGEYEKLFF.

This clonotype was counted many times. The V gene is TRBV2, the J gene TRBJ2-2; perhaps TRBD2 as D (5 bases). The CDR3 has 14 residues. Between the trimmed V and J ends, which lost 7 bases and 7 bases, there was a span of 16 bases. Germline V gives CDR1 SNHLY, CDR2 FYNNEI. The CDR3, as DNA: TGTGCCAGCATGGAAGGGTCCGGAGGCGGGGAGCTGTTTTTT. Its protein product is CASMEGSGGGELFF.

V is TRBV19 and J is TRBJ2-6; the D gene is possibly TRBD2 (5 bases). The CDR3 has 18 amino acids. V lost 3 bases to trimming and J lost 0 bases, with 15 bases between them. Germline V gives CDR1 LNHDA, CDR2 SQIVND (reference sequence). CDR3 DNA: TGTGCCAGTAGTATGAAGGTACCGGGGATCTCTGGGGCCAACGTCCTGACTTTC. This codes for CASSMKVPGISGANVLTF. The full variable domain, its missing parts supplied by reference TRBV19 and TRBJ2-6, is DGGITQSPKYLFRKEGQNVTLSCEQNLNHDAMYWYRQDPGQGLRLIYYSQIVNDFQKGDIAEGYSVSREKKESFPLTVTSAQKNPTAFYLCASSMKVPGISGANVLTFGAGSRLTVL.

Many counts were recorded for this clonotype. The rearrangement links TRBV9 to TRBJ1-2, with D perhaps matching TRBD1 (5 bases). Trimming removed 3 bases from V and 6 bases from J, with 12 bases in between. The CDR3 has 13 amino acids. The germline CDR1 and CDR2 sequences are SGDLS and YYNGEE. As DNA, the CDR3 is TGTGCCAGCAGCGATGGGACGATCGATGGCTACACCTTC. It specifies CASSDGTIDGYTF.